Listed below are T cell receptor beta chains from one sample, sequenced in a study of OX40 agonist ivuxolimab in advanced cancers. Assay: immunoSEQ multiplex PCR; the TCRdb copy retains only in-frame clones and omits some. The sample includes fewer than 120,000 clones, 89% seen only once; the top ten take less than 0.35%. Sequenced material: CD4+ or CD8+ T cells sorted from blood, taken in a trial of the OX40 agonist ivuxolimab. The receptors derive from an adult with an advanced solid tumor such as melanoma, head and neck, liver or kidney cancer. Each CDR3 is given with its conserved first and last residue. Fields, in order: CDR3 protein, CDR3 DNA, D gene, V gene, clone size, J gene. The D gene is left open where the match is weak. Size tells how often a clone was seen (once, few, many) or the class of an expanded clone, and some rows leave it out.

CDR3aa: CASSRAGTVSYEQYF; CDR3nt: TGTGCCAGCAGCCGCGCCGGGACGGTCTCCTACGAGCAGTACTTC; d_gene: .; v_gene: TRBV7-2; abundance: .; j_gene: TRBJ2-7
CDR3aa: CASSPRRGRTNEKLFF; CDR3nt: TGTGCCAGTAGTCCCCGCAGGGGGCGAACTAATGAAAAACTGTTTTTT; d_gene: TRBD1; v_gene: TRBV19; abundance: .; j_gene: TRBJ1-4
CDR3aa: CASSLVAGGRGGYTF; CDR3nt: TGTGCCAGCAGCTTGGTGGCAGGGGGCAGGGGTGGCTACACCTTC; d_gene: TRBD1; v_gene: TRBV5-6; abundance: .; j_gene: TRBJ1-2
CDR3aa: CASSPTLGGQGNRGYTF; CDR3nt: TGCGCCAGCAGCCCCACCCTGGGAGGCCAGGGTAATAGGGGCTACACCTTC; d_gene: .; v_gene: TRBV5-1; abundance: .; j_gene: TRBJ1-2
CDR3aa: CASSEGTKNQPQHF; CDR3nt: TGTGCCAGCAGTGAAGGGACCAAGAATCAGCCCCAGCATTTT; d_gene: .; v_gene: TRBV2; abundance: .; j_gene: TRBJ1-5
CDR3aa: CATSGGMTSGGWKNIQYF; CDR3nt: TGTGCCACCAGCGGTGGGATGACTAGCGGGGGATGGAAAAACATTCAGTACTTC; d_gene: TRBD2; v_gene: TRBV15; abundance: .; j_gene: TRBJ2-4
CDR3aa: CASSLSIDTQYF; CDR3nt: TGCGCCAGCAGCTTGTCGATAGATACGCAGTATTTT; d_gene: .; v_gene: TRBV5-1; abundance: .; j_gene: TRBJ2-3
CDR3aa: CSARVNTEAFF; CDR3nt: TGCAGTGCTAGGGTGAACACTGAAGCTTTCTTT; d_gene: .; v_gene: TRBV20-1; abundance: .; j_gene: TRBJ1-1
CDR3aa: CASSLEGGRTDTQYF; CDR3nt: TGTGCCAGCAGCTTGGAAGGGGGGCGGACAGATACGCAGTATTTT; d_gene: .; v_gene: TRBV5-4; abundance: .; j_gene: TRBJ2-3
CDR3aa: CAIHNGLDTEAFF; CDR3nt: TGTGCCATACACAACGGGTTGGACACTGAAGCTTTCTTT; d_gene: .; v_gene: TRBV10-3; abundance: once; j_gene: TRBJ1-1
CDR3aa: CASSFKSGTGGGGELFF; CDR3nt: TGTGCCAGCTCATTTAAATCCGGGACAGGAGGCGGCGGGGAGCTGTTTTTT; d_gene: TRBD1; v_gene: TRBV18; abundance: .; j_gene: TRBJ2-2
CDR3aa: CASSPRGTLNTGELFF; CDR3nt: TGTGCCAGCAGCCCCCGGGGGACTCTGAACACCGGGGAGCTGTTTTTT; d_gene: .; v_gene: TRBV9; abundance: .; j_gene: TRBJ2-2
CDR3aa: CAITKGRAGTGELFF; CDR3nt: TGTGCCATCACTAAAGGACGGGCTGGGACCGGGGAGCTGTTTTTT; d_gene: .; v_gene: TRBV10-3; abundance: .; j_gene: TRBJ2-2
CDR3aa: CASALGRGSISGNTIYF; CDR3nt: TGTGCCAGCGCCCTCGGCCGCGGCAGTATCTCTGGAAACACCATATATTTT; d_gene: .; v_gene: TRBV19; abundance: .; j_gene: TRBJ1-3
CDR3aa: CASTLSGNYEQYF; CDR3nt: TGTGCCAGCACCCTTAGCGGGAACTACGAGCAGTACTTC; d_gene: TRBD2; v_gene: TRBV2; abundance: .; j_gene: TRBJ2-7
CDR3aa: CASSLGGGGSEQFF; CDR3nt: TGTGCCAGCAGCTTGGGCGGGGGGGGATCTGAGCAGTTCTTC; d_gene: TRBD2; v_gene: TRBV5-4; abundance: .; j_gene: TRBJ2-1
CDR3aa: CASSRTGGWVYGYTF; CDR3nt: TGTGCCAGCAGCAGGACAGGGGGCTGGGTCTATGGCTACACCTTC; d_gene: TRBD1; v_gene: TRBV7-2; abundance: .; j_gene: TRBJ1-2
CDR3aa: CASRYRDPSGTEAFF; CDR3nt: TGTGCCAGCAGGTACCGGGACCCCTCTGGAACTGAAGCTTTCTTT; d_gene: .; v_gene: TRBV28; abundance: .; j_gene: TRBJ1-1
CDR3aa: CASSLEVISYNEQFF; CDR3nt: TGCGCCAGCAGCTTGGAGGTCATCTCCTACAATGAGCAGTTCTTC; d_gene: .; v_gene: TRBV5-1; abundance: .; j_gene: TRBJ2-1
CDR3aa: CSVEDNRGSSGRDNEQFF; CDR3nt: TGCAGCGTTGAAGATAATCGTGGGTCTAGCGGGAGGGACAATGAGCAGTTCTTC; d_gene: TRBD2; v_gene: TRBV29-1; abundance: .; j_gene: TRBJ2-1
CDR3aa: CAGQGRTEAFF; CDR3nt: TGTGCCGGACAGGGTAGGACTGAAGCTTTCTTT; d_gene: TRBD1; v_gene: TRBV28; abundance: .; j_gene: TRBJ1-1
CDR3aa: CASSAGTSLSGEQFF; CDR3nt: TGTGCCAGCAGCGCCGGGACTAGCCTAAGTGGTGAGCAGTTCTTC; d_gene: TRBD2; v_gene: TRBV7-3; abundance: .; j_gene: TRBJ2-1
CDR3aa: CASSNMGGNEQFF; CDR3nt: TGTGCCAGCAGTAATATGGGTGGGAATGAGCAGTTCTTC; d_gene: .; v_gene: TRBV6-5; abundance: once; j_gene: TRBJ2-1
CDR3aa: CASSVRGNNNEQFF; CDR3nt: TGTGCCAGCAGCGTAAGAGGTAACAACAATGAGCAGTTCTTC; d_gene: .; v_gene: TRBV9; abundance: .; j_gene: TRBJ2-1
CDR3aa: CASSEFRNLETQYF; CDR3nt: TGTGCCAGCAGTGAATTCCGGAACTTAGAGACCCAGTACTTC; d_gene: .; v_gene: TRBV25-1; abundance: .; j_gene: TRBJ2-5
CDR3aa: CAWNSQIRNTEAFF; CDR3nt: TGTGCCTGGAACTCACAGATCAGAAACACTGAAGCTTTCTTT; d_gene: .; v_gene: TRBV30; abundance: .; j_gene: TRBJ1-1